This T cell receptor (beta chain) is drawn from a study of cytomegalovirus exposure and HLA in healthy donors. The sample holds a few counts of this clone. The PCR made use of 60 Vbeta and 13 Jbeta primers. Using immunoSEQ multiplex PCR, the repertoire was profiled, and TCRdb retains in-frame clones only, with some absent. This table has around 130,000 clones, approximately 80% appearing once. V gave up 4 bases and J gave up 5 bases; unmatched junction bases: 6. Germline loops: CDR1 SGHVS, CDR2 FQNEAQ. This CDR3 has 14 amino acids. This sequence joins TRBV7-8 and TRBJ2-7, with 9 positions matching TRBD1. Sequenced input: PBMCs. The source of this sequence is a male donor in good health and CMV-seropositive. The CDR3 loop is CASSSGQGGDEQYF. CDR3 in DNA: TGTGCCAGCAGCTCGGGACAGGGCGGCGACGAGCAGTACTTC.